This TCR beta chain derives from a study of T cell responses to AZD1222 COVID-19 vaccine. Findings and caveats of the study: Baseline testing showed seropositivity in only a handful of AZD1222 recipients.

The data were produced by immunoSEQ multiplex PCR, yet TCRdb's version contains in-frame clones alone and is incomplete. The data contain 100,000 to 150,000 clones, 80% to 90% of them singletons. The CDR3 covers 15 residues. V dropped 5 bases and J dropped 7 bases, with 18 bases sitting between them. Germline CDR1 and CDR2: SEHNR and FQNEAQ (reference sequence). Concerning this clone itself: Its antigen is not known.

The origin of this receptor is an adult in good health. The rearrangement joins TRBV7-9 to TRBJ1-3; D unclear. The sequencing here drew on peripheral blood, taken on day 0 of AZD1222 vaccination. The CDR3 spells CASSPNRSGRNTIYF. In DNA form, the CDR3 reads TGTGCCAGCAGCCCGAATCGGTCTGGGAGGAACACCATATATTTT.